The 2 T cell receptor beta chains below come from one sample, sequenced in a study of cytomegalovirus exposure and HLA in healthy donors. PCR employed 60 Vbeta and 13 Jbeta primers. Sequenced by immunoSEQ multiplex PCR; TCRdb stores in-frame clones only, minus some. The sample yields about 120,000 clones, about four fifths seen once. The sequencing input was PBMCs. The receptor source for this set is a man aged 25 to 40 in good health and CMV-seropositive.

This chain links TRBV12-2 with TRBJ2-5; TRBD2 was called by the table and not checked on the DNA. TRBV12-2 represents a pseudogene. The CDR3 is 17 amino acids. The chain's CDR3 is CASRSGTSGIGGETQYF. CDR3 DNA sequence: TGTGCAAGTCGCTCCGGGACTAGCGGGATTGGGGGAGAGACCCAGTACTTC.

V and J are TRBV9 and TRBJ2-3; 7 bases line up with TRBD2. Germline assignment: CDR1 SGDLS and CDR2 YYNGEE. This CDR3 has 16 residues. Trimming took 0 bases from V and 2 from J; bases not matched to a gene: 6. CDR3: CASSVAAGVHTDTQYF. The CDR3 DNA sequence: TGTGCCAGCAGCGTAGCGGCGGGGGTGCACACAGATACGCAGTATTTT.